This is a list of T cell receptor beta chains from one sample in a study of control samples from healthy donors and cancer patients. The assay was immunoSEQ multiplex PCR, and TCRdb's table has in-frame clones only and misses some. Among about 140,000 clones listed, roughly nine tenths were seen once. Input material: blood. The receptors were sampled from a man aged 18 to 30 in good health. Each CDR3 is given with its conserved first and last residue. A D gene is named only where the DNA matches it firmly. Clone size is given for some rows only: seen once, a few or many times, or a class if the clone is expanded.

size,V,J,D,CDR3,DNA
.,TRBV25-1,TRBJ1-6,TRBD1,CASTRQGNSPLHF,TGTGCCAGCACACGACAGGGGAATTCACCCCTCCACTTT
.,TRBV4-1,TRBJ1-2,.,CASSQDWGMGNWGYTF,TGCGCCAGCAGCCAAGATTGGGGAATGGGGAATTGGGGCTACACCTTC
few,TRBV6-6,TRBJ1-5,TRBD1,CASCGQGLNQPQHF,TGTGCCAGCTGCGGACAGGGTCTCAATCAGCCCCAGCATTTT
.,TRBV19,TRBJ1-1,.,CASSRTRGTEAFF,TGTGCCAGTTCGAGGACTCGGGGCACTGAAGCTTTCTTT
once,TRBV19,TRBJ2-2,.,CASSFGLGNGELFF,TGTGCCAGTAGTTTTGGCCTGGGAAACGGGGAGCTGTTTTTT
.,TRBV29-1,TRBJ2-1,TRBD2,CSVEDGLAGVDEQFF,TGCAGCGTTGAAGATGGGCTAGCGGGGGTAGACGAGCAGTTCTTC
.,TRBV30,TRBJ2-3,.,CAWSVPGTDTQYF,TGTGCCTGGAGTGTACCGGGCACAGATACGCAGTATTTT
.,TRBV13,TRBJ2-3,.,CASSRLPATDTQYF,TGTGCCAGCAGCCGACTACCAGCTACGGATACGCAGTATTTT
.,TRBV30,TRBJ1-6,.,CAWGTGGLHSPLHF,TGTGCCTGGGGCACTGGGGGGCTACATTCACCCCTCCACTTT
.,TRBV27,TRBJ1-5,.,CASSLFAPQEPQHF,TGTGCCAGCAGTTTATTCGCCCCGCAGGAGCCCCAGCATTTT
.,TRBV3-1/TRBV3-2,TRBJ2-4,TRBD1,CASSFRQGLAKNIQYF,TGTGCCAGCAGCTTCCGACAGGGTTTAGCCAAAAACATTCAGTACTTC
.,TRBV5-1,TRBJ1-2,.,CASSGTQVYGYTF,TGCGCCAGCAGCGGGACACAAGTTTATGGCTACACCTTC
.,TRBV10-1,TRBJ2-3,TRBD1,CASLNPVDRVDSTDTQYF,TGCGCCAGCCTTAACCCCGTCGACAGGGTCGATAGCACAGATACGCAGTATTTT
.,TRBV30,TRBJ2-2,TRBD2,CASGGGPNTGELFF,TGTGCCTCGGGCGGGGGGCCGAACACCGGGGAGCTGTTTTTT
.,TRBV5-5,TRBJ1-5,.,CASRPLASQGPGLPQHF,TGTGCCAGCAGACCGCTTGCGTCCCAGGGTCCTGGCCTGCCCCAGCATTTT
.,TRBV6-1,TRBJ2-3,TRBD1,CASSEGTGPTDTQYF,TGTGCCAGCAGTGAAGGGACAGGGCCCACAGATACGCAGTATTTT
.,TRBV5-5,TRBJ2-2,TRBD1,CASSLETGGGTGELFF,TGTGCCAGCAGCTTGGAGACAGGGGGAGGCACCGGGGAGCTGTTTTTT
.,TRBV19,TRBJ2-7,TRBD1,CASQPTGVDEQYF,TGTGCCAGTCAACCGACAGGGGTGGACGAGCAGTACTTC
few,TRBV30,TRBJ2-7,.,CAWKGRDISYEQYF,TGTGCCTGGAAGGGGAGGGACATTTCCTACGAGCAGTACTTC
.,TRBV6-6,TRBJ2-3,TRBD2,CASSYVAGGRDTQYF,TGTGCCAGCAGTTACGTAGCGGGGGGTAGAGATACGCAGTATTTT